This entry describes one T cell receptor (beta chain). Its antigen is unknown. The V gene's germline CDR1 is KGHSY and CDR2 FQNENV. V lost 2 bases, J lost 6 bases, and 6 bases lay in between. The CDR3 is 12 amino acids. This sample stems from a study of T cell responses to AZD1222 COVID-19 vaccine. Background on the study: Second doses at about 4 or about 12 weeks were pooled.

The repertoire was sequenced with immunoSEQ multiplex PCR; TCRdb's copy has only in-frame clones and lacks some. The table shows about 140,000 clones, with over 90% occurring only once. General study results and limits: Females outnumbered males among donors, who were mostly white British; clonal diversity was possibly underestimated. Just six AZD1222 recipients were seropositive at baseline.

The sequence derives from an adult in good health. This sample comprised peripheral blood, obtained on day 0 of AZD1222 vaccination. The gene calls are TRBV16 and TRBJ2-3, with D hard to call. The CDR3 spells CASSQQADTQYF. In DNA, the CDR3 is TGTGCCAGCAGCCAACAGGCCGATACGCAGTATTTT. Combining the CDR3 with reference TRBV16 and TRBJ2-3 gives the whole variable domain GEEVAQTPKHLVRGEGQKAKLYCAPIKGHSYVFWYQQVLKNEFKFLISFQNENVFDETGMPKERFSAKCLPNSPCSLEIQATKLEDSAVYFCASSQQADTQYFGPGTRLTVL.